This entry describes one TCR beta chain. A much larger clonotype is one base distant, so this may be a read error. The CDR3 is 13 residues long. Germline V gene lookup returns CDR1 DFQATT and CDR2 SNEGSKA (reference sequence). V lost 4 bases to trimming and J lost 9 bases, with 19 bases between them. The sample is drawn from a study of regulatory T cells in long-lasting Graves disease. Libraries of TCR beta came from iRepertoire HTBI primers plus Arm-PCR of CDR3 regions. TCRdb fed the multiplex PCR reads into MiXCR, producing one record per CDR3 protein. This sample has some 340,000 distinct CDR3 sequences; more than 20% occur once, and the top ten carry 25% to 30%. Time point indicated: persistent/refractory GD, antithyroid drugs over 5 years with positive TRAb. PBMCs provided the RNA from which the TCR library was made. An endocrinology department in Xi'an, China, supplied the patients.

V is TRBV20-1 and J is TRBJ2-7; D not certain. The sequence was obtained from a woman between 40 and 55 years old with Graves disease. The sample consisted of peripheral blood mononuclear cells (PBMCs), taken when the disease was refractory, from a patient treated with antithyroid drugs. The CDR3 DNA follows: TGCAGTGCTAAAATCTCGGTAGTCACGGGGCAGTACTTC. This gives the protein CSAKISVVTGQYF.